This T cell receptor (beta chain) comes out of a study of T cell repertoires in cytomegalovirus infection. In the study overall: CMV infection plus the matching HLA type was flagged by public TCR beta signatures.

TCRdb called the reads again in MiXCR, with one record for every CDR3 protein. Seen here are around 740,000 distinct CDR3 sequences, approximately 40% observed once, and the top ten hold under 3%. Germline V lookup: CDR1 MDHEN, CDR2 SYDVKM. V was cut by 6 bases and J by 1 base, with 10 bases left in between. This CDR3 is built from 13 residues. Remarks on this clonotype: The antigen remains unidentified.

Study findings and constraints: Summed public TCR beta family frequency identified CMV carriers bearing the relevant HLA. It was HLA-C-restricted CMV-specific TCR beta clonotypes that dominated the response ex vivo.

The specimen was PBMCs. The gene calls are TRBV28 and TRBJ2-7; D might be TRBD2 (5 bases). This receptor was taken from a human donor in good health (CMV status not recorded). Some clones in this sample may be carry-over from other donors' samples. CDR3 region: CASRPGRSYEQYF. The CDR3 DNA reads as TGTGCCAGCAGACCTGGGAGATCCTACGAGCAGTACTTC.